This TCR beta chain emerged from a study of blood T cells in healthy people across ages. With 5 bases clipped from V and 6 bases from J, the junction kept 14 bases outside the gene matches. This CDR3 comprises 16 residues. CDR1 and CDR2 from the germline V gene are MNHEY and SVGAGI. Then a second PCR, running about 7 to 11 cycles, was carried out with a sample-barcoded 5' primer and a J-beta primer mix. TCRdb ran MiXCR on the 5' RACE reads and lists one entry per CDR3 protein. The sample includes around 1.7 million distinct CDR3 sequences, roughly 28% of them seen just once. This clonotype was recorded a few times. Antigen specificity is unknown. Study results and caveats: Donors of long life had a larger count of naive CD4+ cells and greater diversity than aged donors.

J is TRBJ2-7 and V is TRBV6-5; 9 bases align to TRBD1. Sequenced input: blood. This clonotype originated in a woman aged 25-40 years in good health. The CDR3 DNA reads as TGTGCCAGCAGTAGACAAACCAAGGACAGGGGAGTCGAGCAGTACTTC. Translated: CASSRQTKDRGVEQYF.